This section outlines one T cell receptor beta chain sequence together with its context. No antigen is known for it. This record comes from a study of human T cells and chemical hapten exposure. Study in general: While the approximately 25-week study was under way, patients received diphenylcyclopropenone on the scalp every week. Regarding the study as a whole: Significantly greater numbers of large CDR3 similarity clusters came from expanded TCRs than from controls.

Individual cDNA molecules (in the library) carried attached unique molecular identifiers. MiXCR, run by TCRdb on the RACE reads, gives a single entry per CDR3 protein. This table has around 74,000 distinct CDR3 sequences, 25% to 40% appearing once. The J segment lost 2 bases and the V segment lost 7 bases, leaving 11 bases of the junction unmatched. From germline, CDR1 is MDHEN and CDR2 SYDVKM. The CDR3 length is 16 residues. Time point in this sample: patch test 1, 2 weeks after DPC sensitization. Treatment given: therapeutic diphenylcyclopropenone sensitization with weekly scalp DPC. Specimen: whole blood, collected in connection with sensitization to the hapten diphenylcyclopropenone (DPC). The clonotype comes from a man aged 40-49 years with alopecia areata. Some clones in this sample may be carry-over from other donors' samples. The chain uses TRBV28 and TRBJ2-7; 10 bases map to TRBD1. The CDR3 loop is CASNPMATGGPYEQYF. CDR3 bases: TGTGCCAGCAACCCTATGGCGACAGGGGGCCCCTACGAGCAGTACTTC.